The rows below give T cell receptor beta chains drawn from one sample of a study of blood T cell repertoires in COVID-19. The protocol was immunoSEQ multiplex PCR, while the TCRdb copy is restricted to in-frame clones and leaves out a portion. The repertoire consists of more than 80,000 clones, with about nine tenths occurring once and the leading ten covering about 6.3%. The sample comprised peripheral blood. Every receptor here comes from a man aged 18 to 35 with COVID-19, enrolled during active disease. CDR3s include the opening cysteine and the closing phenylalanine or tryptophan. The D gene is left open where the match is weak. The listing skips clone size in some rows; elsewhere it reads once, few, many or a size class.

cdr3_nt cdr3_aa v_call clone_size j_call d_call
TGTGCCAGCAGCTTGTTTGGAGGGAACACCGGGGAGCTGTTTTTT CASSLFGGNTGELFF TRBV7-9 - TRBJ2-2 -
TGCAGCGTTCTTGTGGGCTTGGGACAGGAATTTAACTATGGCTACACCTTC CSVLVGLGQEFNYGYTF TRBV29-1 - TRBJ1-2 TRBD1
TGTGCCAGTAGCGCCGGGTACCGGGTCTACGAGCAGTACTTC CASSAGYRVYEQYF TRBV19 - TRBJ2-7 -
TGTGCCACCAGTGACCCGACAGCAAACTACGAGCAGTACTTC CATSDPTANYEQYF TRBV24-1 - TRBJ2-7 -
TGTGCCAGCAGCGTAGGCGGGACAGGGGACTACGAGCAGTACTTC CASSVGGTGDYEQYF TRBV9 - TRBJ2-7 TRBD1
TGCGCCAGCAGCCAAGATTCGGTCTATGGCTACACCTTC CASSQDSVYGYTF TRBV4-1 - TRBJ1-2 -
TGCGCCAGCAGCCAAAATCTTCGACAGGCCTCGTCCTACGAGCAGTACTTC CASSQNLRQASSYEQYF TRBV4-3 - TRBJ2-7 -
TGTGCCAGTTCCGGGAACATTAATGAAAAACTGTTTTTT CASSGNINEKLFF TRBV6-5 - TRBJ1-4 -
TGTGCCAGCAGCCCGTCCGGGACAGGGAACTATGGCTACACCTTC CASSPSGTGNYGYTF TRBV7-8 - TRBJ1-2 TRBD1
TGTGCCAGCAGTTTGGTGGGTTCGGGGTATCAGCCCCAGCATTTT CASSLVGSGYQPQHF TRBV28 - TRBJ1-5 -
TGTGCCAGCAGTTTGCTGGCGGGGTTTGCTAGCACAGATACGCAGTATTTT CASSLLAGFASTDTQYF TRBV28 - TRBJ2-3 -
TGTGCCAGCAGCTTAGTGGTAGGGGGTACTGAAGCTTTCTTT CASSLVVGGTEAFF TRBV7-2 - TRBJ1-1 -
TGTGCCAGCAGCCCTCACGGGAGCGGGAGGGCCTACAATGAGCAGTTCTTC CASSPHGSGRAYNEQFF TRBV7-2 once TRBJ2-1 TRBD2
TGTGCCAGCAGCCGTGGGACAGGGGGAGGGACCGGGGAGCTGTTTTTT CASSRGTGGGTGELFF TRBV3-1/TRBV3-2 few TRBJ2-2 TRBD1
TGTGCCAGCAGCCTCCCCTTTAGGGGCGCAACTTCCTACGAGCAGTACTTC CASSLPFRGATSYEQYF TRBV7-8 - TRBJ2-7 -
TGTGCCAGTAGTATAGAGGCCGGGACAGGGGTCCACGAGCAGTACTTC CASSIEAGTGVHEQYF TRBV19 - TRBJ2-7 TRBD1
TGTGCCAGCAGTCCCCCGGGGGCTAGCGGGAAGAATGAGCAGTTCTTC CASSPPGASGKNEQFF TRBV2 - TRBJ2-1 TRBD2
TGTGCCAGCAGCCCAGCGGGAGGGCGCACAGATACGCAGTATTTT CASSPAGGRTDTQYF TRBV27 - TRBJ2-3 TRBD2
TGTGCCAGCAGCTTATCGGGGGGCTCCTACAATGAGCAGTTCTTC CASSLSGGSYNEQFF TRBV7-2 - TRBJ2-1 TRBD2
TGTGCCAGCAGTACTAAGTACAATGAGCAGTTCTTC CASSTKYNEQFF TRBV25-1 - TRBJ2-1 -
TGTGCCAGCAGTTTTGGGACAGGGGAGGACGAGCAGTACTTC CASSFGTGEDEQYF TRBV28 once TRBJ2-7 TRBD1
TGTGCCAGCAGGACTAGCGGGCCGACCTACGAGCAGTACTTC CASRTSGPTYEQYF TRBV6-5 - TRBJ2-7 TRBD2
TGTGCCAGCAGCGTTAGCGGGAGACCGCTTTTGGGGCAGTTCTTC CASSVSGRPLLGQFF TRBV11-1 - TRBJ2-1 TRBD2
TGTGCCAGCAGCCAGACAGGGATTTACAATCAGCCCCAGCATTTT CASSQTGIYNQPQHF TRBV2 - TRBJ1-5 TRBD1
TGCGCCAGCAGCCTAAACCCACAAGTCGAGCAGTACTTC CASSLNPQVEQYF TRBV4-3 few TRBJ2-7 -
TGTGCCAGCAGCTCCCGACAGACAGATACGCAGTATTTT CASSSRQTDTQYF TRBV7-8 - TRBJ2-3 -
TGTGCCAGCAGTTTAAGCGGTGGTAATGAAAAACTGTTTTTT CASSLSGGNEKLFF TRBV28 - TRBJ1-4 -
TGTGCCTGGAGGACCTGGGACAGGGGATATCGTCCCTCTGGAAACACCATATATTTT CAWRTWDRGYRPSGNTIYF TRBV30 - TRBJ1-3 TRBD1
TGTGCCAGCAGCTTAACCACATGGACCGGGGAGCTGTTTTTT CASSLTTWTGELFF TRBV7-8 - TRBJ2-2 -
TGTGCTAGTGGTTTGGTAGTCACCGGGACAGGGGGCTCTCGAGGCACCGGGGAGCTGTTTTTT CASGLVVTGTGGSRGTGELFF TRBV12-5 - TRBJ2-2 TRBD1
TGCAGCGTTGAAGGACTAGCGGGAGGGTTTGGCACAGATACGCAGTATTTT CSVEGLAGGFGTDTQYF TRBV29-1 - TRBJ2-3 TRBD2